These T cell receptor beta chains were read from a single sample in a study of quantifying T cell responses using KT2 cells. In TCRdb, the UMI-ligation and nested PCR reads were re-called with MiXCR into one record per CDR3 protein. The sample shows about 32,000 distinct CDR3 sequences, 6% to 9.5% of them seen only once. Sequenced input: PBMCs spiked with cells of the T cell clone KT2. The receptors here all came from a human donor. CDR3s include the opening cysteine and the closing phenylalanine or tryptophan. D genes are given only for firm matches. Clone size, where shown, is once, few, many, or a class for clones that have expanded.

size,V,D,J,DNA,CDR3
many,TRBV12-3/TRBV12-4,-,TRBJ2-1,TGTGCCAGCAGCCCCTTTGGGAATGAGCAGTTCTTC,CASSPFGNEQFF
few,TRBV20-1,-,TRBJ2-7,TGCAGTGCTAGGAAGAGCTCCTACGAGCAGTACTTC,CSARKSSYEQYF
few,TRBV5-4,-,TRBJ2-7,TGTGCCAGCATCCTCGAGGGTGGGTCCTACGAGCAGTACTTC,CASILEGGSYEQYF
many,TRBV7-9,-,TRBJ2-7,TGTGCCAGCAGCGCCCGGGACGGAGACTACGAGCAGTACTTC,CASSARDGDYEQYF
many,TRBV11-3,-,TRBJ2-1,TGTGCCAGCAGCATGGGTTCGACAGCCCAGTTCTTC,CASSMGSTAQFF
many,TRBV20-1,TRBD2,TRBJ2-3,TGCAGTGCTAGGGGACTAGCGGGAGCAGGTGATACGCAGTATTTT,CSARGLAGAGDTQYF
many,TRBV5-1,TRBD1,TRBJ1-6,TGCGCCAGCAGCCAAGACAGGGCTGAGAATTCACCCCTCCACTTT,CASSQDRAENSPLHF
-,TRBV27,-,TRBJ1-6,TGTGCCAGCAGACCCCAAAGGGGCATTAATTCACCCCTCCACTTT,CASRPQRGINSPLHF
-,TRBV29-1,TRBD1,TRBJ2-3,TGCAGCGTTGCATCAGGGGGTACAGATACGCAGTATTTT,CSVASGGTDTQYF
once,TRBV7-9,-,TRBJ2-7,TGTGCCAGCAGCTTAGCAGGAATCGGGTACGAGCAGTACTTC,CASSLAGIGYEQYF
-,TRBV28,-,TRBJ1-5,TGTGCCAGCAGCCCCAGGGGCCCGTATATCGATCAGCCCCAGCATTTT,CASSPRGPYIDQPQHF
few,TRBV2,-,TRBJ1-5,TGTGCCAGTACTACGGGGAGCAATCAGCCCCAGCATTTT,CASTTGSNQPQHF
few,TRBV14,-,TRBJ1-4,TGTGCCAGCAGCCGTCGCCGGGCCGAGGGGGAAAAACTGTTTTTT,CASSRRRAEGEKLFF
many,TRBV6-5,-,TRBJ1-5,TGTGCCAGCAGTTACTCGGTGGATCAGCCCCAGCATTTT,CASSYSVDQPQHF
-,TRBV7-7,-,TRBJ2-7,TGTGCCAGCAGCTTAGGCGCAGGGGTCTACGAGCAGTACTTC,CASSLGAGVYEQYF
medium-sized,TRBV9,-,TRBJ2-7,TGTGCCAGCAGCTCCCGGACGGCCGGCTACGAGCAGTACTTC,CASSSRTAGYEQYF
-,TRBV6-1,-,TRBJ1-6,TGTGCCAGCGGCGAGGGGATTAATTCACCCCTCCACTTT,CASGEGINSPLHF
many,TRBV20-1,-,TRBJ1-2,TGCAGTGCTAGTTCCCCCGCCGAAGGCTACACCTTC,CSASSPAEGYTF
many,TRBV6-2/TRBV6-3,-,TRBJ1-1,TGTGCCAGCAGTTCCCCCCGGCGCTGGACTGAAGCTTTCTTT,CASSSPRRWTEAFF
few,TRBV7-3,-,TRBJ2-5,TGTGCCAGCAGCCGGGGCCTTGGGCCAGAGACCCAGTACTTC,CASSRGLGPETQYF